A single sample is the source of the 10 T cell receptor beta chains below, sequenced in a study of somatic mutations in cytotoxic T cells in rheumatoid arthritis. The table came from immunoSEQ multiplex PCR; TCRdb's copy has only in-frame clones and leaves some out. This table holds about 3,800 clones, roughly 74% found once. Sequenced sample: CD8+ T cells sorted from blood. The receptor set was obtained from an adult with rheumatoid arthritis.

CDR3 loop: CASSIVVPEGTQNTEAFF. CDR3 nucleotide sequence: TGTGCCAGTAGTATAGTCGTACCTGAGGGGACACAGAACACTGAAGCTTTCTTT. The chain combines TRBV19 with TRBJ1-1; TRBD1 might be the D (6 bases). This CDR3 is built from 18 residues. The germline CDR1 and CDR2 sequences are LNHDA and SQIVND (reference sequence). V gave up 1 base and J gave up 1 base, with 19 bases separating them.

CDR3 sequence: CSVVPGETEAFF. The CDR3 DNA reads TGCAGCGTTGTTCCAGGGGAGACTGAAGCTTTCTTT. This chain joins TRBV29-1 and TRBJ1-1, with D possibly being TRBD1 (6 bases). The V end lost 4 bases, the J end lost 5 bases, and 11 bases lay between the germline ends. The CDR3 is made up of 12 amino acids. Germline values: CDR1 SQVTM, CDR2 ANQGSEA.

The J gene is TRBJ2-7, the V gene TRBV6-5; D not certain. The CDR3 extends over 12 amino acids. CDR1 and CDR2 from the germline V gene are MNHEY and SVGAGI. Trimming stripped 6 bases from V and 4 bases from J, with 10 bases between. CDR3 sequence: CASSPSPYEQYF. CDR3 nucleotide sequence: TGTGCCAGCAGCCCCTCTCCTTACGAGCAGTACTTC.

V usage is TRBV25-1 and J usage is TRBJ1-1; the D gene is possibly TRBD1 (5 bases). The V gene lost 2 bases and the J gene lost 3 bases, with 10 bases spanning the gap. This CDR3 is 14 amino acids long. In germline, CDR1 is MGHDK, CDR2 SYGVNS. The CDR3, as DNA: TGTGCCAGCAGTGAACGGGGGGAGGACACTGAAGCTTTCTTT. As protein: CASSERGEDTEAFF. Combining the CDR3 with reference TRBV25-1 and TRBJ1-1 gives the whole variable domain EADIYQTPRYLVIGTGKKITLECSQTMGHDKMYWYQQDPGMELHLIHYSYGVNSTEKGDLSSESTVSRIRTEHFPLTLESARPSHTSQYLCASSERGEDTEAFFGQGTRLTVV.

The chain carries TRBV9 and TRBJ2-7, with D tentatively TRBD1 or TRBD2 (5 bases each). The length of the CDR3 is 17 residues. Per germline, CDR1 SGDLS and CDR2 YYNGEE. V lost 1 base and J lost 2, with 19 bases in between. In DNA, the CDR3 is TGTGCCAGCAGCGTAAGGGGTCCCAAAGACTACCCCTACGAGCAGTACTTC. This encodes CASSVRGPKDYPYEQYF.

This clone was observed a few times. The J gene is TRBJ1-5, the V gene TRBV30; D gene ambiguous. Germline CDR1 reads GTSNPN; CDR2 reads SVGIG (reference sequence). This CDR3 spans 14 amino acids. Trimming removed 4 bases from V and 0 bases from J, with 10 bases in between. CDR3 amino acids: CAWTDGSSNQPQHF. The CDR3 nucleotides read TGTGCCTGGACGGACGGGAGTAGCAATCAGCCCCAGCATTTT.

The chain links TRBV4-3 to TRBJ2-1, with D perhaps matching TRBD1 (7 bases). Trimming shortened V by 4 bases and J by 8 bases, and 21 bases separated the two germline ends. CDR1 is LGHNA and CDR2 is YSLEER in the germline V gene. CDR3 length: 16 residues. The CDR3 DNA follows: TGCGCCAGCAGCCCCCGAGGAGGGGGCCCGCTGGATGAGCAGTTCTTC. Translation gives CASSPRGGGPLDEQFF.

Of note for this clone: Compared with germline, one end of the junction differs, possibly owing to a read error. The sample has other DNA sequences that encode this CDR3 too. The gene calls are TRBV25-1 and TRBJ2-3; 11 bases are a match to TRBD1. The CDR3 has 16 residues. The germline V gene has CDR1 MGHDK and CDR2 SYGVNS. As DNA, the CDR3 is TGTGCCAGCAGTGATGGACAGGGGGCGCGGTGGGATACGCAATATTTT. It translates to CASSDGQGARWDTQYF.

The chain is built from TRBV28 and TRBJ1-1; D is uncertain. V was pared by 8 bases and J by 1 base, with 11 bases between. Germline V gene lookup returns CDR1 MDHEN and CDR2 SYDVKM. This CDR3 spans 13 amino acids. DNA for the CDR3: TGTGCCAGCTGCAAACCCGAGAACACTGAAGCTTTCTTT. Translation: CASCKPENTEAFF.

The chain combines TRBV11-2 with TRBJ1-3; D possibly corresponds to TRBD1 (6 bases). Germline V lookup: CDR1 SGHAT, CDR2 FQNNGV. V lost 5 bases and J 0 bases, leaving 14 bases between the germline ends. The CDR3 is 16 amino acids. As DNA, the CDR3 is TGTGCCAGCAGCCAGGGGAGGTCGAGCTCTGGAAACACCATATATTTT. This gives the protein CASSQGRSSSGNTIYF.